This TCR beta chain was sequenced in a study of blood T cells in healthy people across ages. Whole-study findings and limits: Comparison with aged donors showed that long-lived donors had more naive CD4+ cells and higher diversity. Age advanced and TCR beta diversity per million T cells fell, roughly linearly.

Turning to this clonotype: Its target is unknown.

Between the trimmed V and J ends, which lost 6 bases and 8 bases, there was a span of 8 bases. This CDR3 is 11 amino acids long. Germline V CDR1 and CDR2: SEHNR, FQNEAQ (reference sequence). Combining a sample-barcoded 5' primer with a J-beta primer mix, a second PCR ran for roughly 7 to 11 cycles. TCRdb re-called the 5' RACE reads through MiXCR, storing one row per CDR3 protein. The sample yields around 500,000 distinct CDR3 sequences, roughly 48% seen once. This clonotype was obtained from a man at least 80 years old in good health. Sequencing was done on a sample of blood. The J gene is TRBJ2-1, the V gene TRBV7-9; D not resolved. CDR3 sequence reads: CASSNIDEQFF. CDR3 DNA sequence: TGTGCCAGCAGTAACATCGATGAGCAGTTCTTC.